A single sample gave rise to the 14 T cell receptor beta chains below, sequenced in a study of OX40 agonist ivuxolimab in advanced cancers. Here immunoSEQ multiplex PCR was the method, and the copy in TCRdb shows in-frame clones only, minus some. The table includes roughly 20,000 clones, about 83% detected once. The specimen was CD4+ or CD8+ T cells sorted from blood, collected in a trial of the OX40 agonist ivuxolimab. The receptors shown here come from an adult with an advanced solid tumor such as melanoma, head and neck, liver or kidney cancer.

The rearrangement uses TRBV5-1 and TRBJ1-2, with TRBD1 as a possible D gene (6 bases). The V end was cut by 1 base, the J end by 2 bases, with 15 bases between. Germline V gives CDR1 SGHRS, CDR2 YFSETQ. This CDR3 has 16 amino acids. CDR3 sequence: CASSLYSTGTNYGYTF. CDR3 nucleotides: TGCGCCAGCAGCTTGTATTCGACAGGAACCAACTATGGCTACACCTTC.

The chain has TRBV28 and TRBJ2-1, with 12 bases matching TRBD2. CDR1 and CDR2 (germline): MDHEN, SYDVKM. The CDR3 consists of 18 residues. Losses at the gene ends were 4 bases for V and 7 bases for J; bases not matched to a gene: 14. The CDR3 sequence is CASSSNLRLAGVGNEQFF. The DNA for the CDR3 is TGTGCCAGCAGTTCGAACCTTAGACTAGCGGGAGTGGGAAATGAGCAGTTCTTC.

The chain joins TRBV19 to TRBJ1-5; D is undetermined. This CDR3 has 14 amino acids. CDR1 and CDR2 (germline): LNHDA, SQIVND (reference sequence). The V end was cut by 3 bases, the J end by 5 bases, with 11 bases between. CDR3 loop: CASSIRGYYQPQHF. The CDR3 coding sequence is TGTGCCAGTAGTATCCGAGGGTACTATCAGCCCCAGCATTTT.

The chain recombines TRBV9 with TRBJ2-5; 8 nucleotides align to TRBD2. CDR1 is SGDLS and CDR2 is YYNGEE in the germline V gene. J lost 0 bases, V lost 0 bases, and 4 bases had no gene match. The CDR3 has 16 amino acids. DNA for the CDR3: TGTGCCAGCAGCGTAGGGAAGCGGGGGTACCAAGAGACCCAGTACTTC. Translated, it gives CASSVGKRGYQETQYF.

Here the CDR3 DNA reads TGTGCCAGCAGCTCCGGACTAGCGGGAGATGAGCAGTTCTTC. Translation: CASSSGLAGDEQFF. V is TRBV5-5 and J is TRBJ2-1, with 13 bases matching TRBD2. V shed 3 bases, J shed 8 bases, and the junction held 2 bases outside the gene matches. CDR3 size: 14 residues. In germline, CDR1 is SGHKS, CDR2 YYEKEE (reference sequence).

V is TRBV30 and J is TRBJ1-5, with 8 positions matching TRBD1. The V and J ends lost 2 bases and 9 bases, in that order; junction bases with no gene match: 9. Germline V CDR1 and CDR2: GTSNPN, SVGIG (reference sequence). CDR3 length equals 14 residues. As DNA, the CDR3 is TGTGCCTGGAGTCGAGGACAGGGACGGGGGCCCCAGCATTTT. Translated, it gives CAWSRGQGRGPQHF.

This clone was detected a few times. The CDR3 spells CASSQETRLDQETQYF. The DNA for the CDR3 is TGTGCCAGCAGCCAAGAAACTCGGCTAGACCAAGAGACCCAGTACTTC. The chain links TRBV4-2 to TRBJ2-5; D not resolved. Germline V gives CDR1 LGHNA, CDR2 YNFKEQ. The CDR3 extends over 16 amino acids. V gave up 0 bases and J gave up 0 bases, with 11 bases separating them.

This clone was observed a single time. The gene calls are TRBV9 and TRBJ2-1, with TRBD1 matching 9 bases. Germline CDR1 is SGDLS and CDR2 is YYNGEE. V was clipped by 7 bases and J by 5 bases; unmatched bases: 13. This CDR3 is 16 amino acids long. The CDR3 sequence is CASCDRDRERNNEQFF. The CDR3 DNA follows: TGTGCCAGCTGTGACAGGGACAGGGAAAGGAACAATGAGCAGTTCTTC.

In its sample, this clone was seen once. The chain uses TRBV27 and TRBJ1-5; tentatively, D is TRBD1 (5 bases). The V gene lost 5 bases and the J gene lost 3 bases, with 8 bases spanning the gap. From germline, CDR1 is MNHEY and CDR2 SMNVEV (reference sequence). CDR3 length: 13 amino acids. CDR3: CASSMTANQPQHF. The CDR3 DNA reads TGTGCCAGCAGTATGACAGCCAATCAGCCCCAGCATTTT.

The rearrangement links TRBV28 to TRBJ2-5; tentatively, D is TRBD1 (6 bases). CDR1 MDHEN and CDR2 SYDVKM come from the germline V gene. The V end was cut by 6 bases, the J end by 5 bases, with 13 bases between. The CDR3 covers 13 residues. For the CDR3, the DNA is TGTGCCAGCAGACGGACAGTAGAGGAGACCCAGTACTTC. It specifies CASRRTVEETQYF.

The chain has TRBV6-6 and TRBJ2-2; possibly TRBD1 or TRBD2 for D (5 bases each). The CDR3 runs to 14 residues. Germline V gene data show CDR1 as MNHNY and CDR2 as SVGAGI (reference sequence). The V and J ends lost 2 bases and 5 bases respectively, with 9 bases between them. The CDR3 is CASSYRDGTGELFF. CDR3 bases: TGTGCCAGCAGTTACAGGGACGGGACCGGGGAGCTGTTTTTT.

The J gene is TRBJ1-5, the V gene TRBV6-5; TRBD1 agrees at 7 bases. CDR3 length equals 14 residues. CDR1 and CDR2 (germline): MNHEY, SVGAGI. J gave up 7 bases and V 2 bases, and 5 bases lay outside the gene matches. The CDR3 here is CASSYTGVGQPQHF. The CDR3, as DNA: TGTGCCAGCAGTTACACAGGGGTCGGGCAGCCCCAGCATTTT.

There are a few counts of this clone. The chain employs TRBV6-1 and TRBJ1-1, with D tentatively TRBD1 (6 bases). V was clipped by 2 bases and J by 1 base, with 14 bases between them. From germline, CDR1 is MNHNS and CDR2 SASEGT. The CDR3 length is 16 residues. Here the CDR3 reads CASSESLTGTNTEAFF. CDR3 sequence (DNA): TGTGCCAGCAGTGAATCCTTGACAGGAACGAACACTGAAGCTTTCTTT.

This clone has more than one count but fewer than ten. Additional DNA sequences in this sample encode the identical CDR3. The chain combines TRBV2 with TRBJ2-7; 8 bases map to TRBD1. V shed 6 bases, J shed 2 bases, and the junction held 6 bases outside the gene matches. Per germline, CDR1 SNHLY and CDR2 FYNNEI. The CDR3 covers 14 residues. DNA for the CDR3: TGTGCCAGCAGGCGGGGACAGGCTACCTACGAGCAGTACTTC. Its protein is CASRRGQATYEQYF.